Sequencing of this T cell receptor (beta chain) was carried out in a study of tumor-infiltrating lymphocytes in primary liver carcinoma. Unsorted whole blood yielded blood RNA, and germline DNA was extracted as well. General observations from the study: Blood's top-250-clone fraction was significantly lower than that of tumors (p = 0.039). Lesser overlap characterized tumor-adjacent and tumor-blood pairs relative to tumor region pairs. Without sorting, CD4+ versus CD8+ T cell repertoires were not compared.

This clonotype was detected only a few times. Its matching antigen is unknown. At one boundary the junction diverges from the germline segment, which might be a read error. With a constant-region primer, TCR beta cDNA was made from 450 to 650 ng of total RNA. Slightly modified ARM-PCR, run as three nested multiplex PCR rounds, produced the TCR beta libraries. Running ten to eleven cycles apiece, the first two PCR rounds relied on TRBV1-TRBV30 forward primers together with a C-beta reverse primer. In TCRdb, the multiplex PCR reads were re-called with MiXCR into one record per CDR3 protein. This table has fewer than 350,000 distinct CDR3 sequences, around 60% appearing once. There are 15 residues in the CDR3.

The chain joins TRBV12-3 or TRBV12-4 to TRBJ1-2; 9 bases map to TRBD1. This TCR derives from a man between 40 and 49 years old with primary liver carcinoma and hepatitis B virus infection. Sample: peripheral blood. The CDR3 DNA reads TGTGCCAGCAATTTAGGACGGGACAGGGAATATGGCTACACCTTC. Protein product: CASNLGRDREYGYTF.